The T cell receptor (beta chain) described here comes from a study of T cell responses to AZD1222 COVID-19 vaccine. V was trimmed by 5 bases and J by 0 bases, leaving 8 bases between them. In germline, CDR1 is MDHEN, CDR2 SYDVKM. The CDR3 runs 13 residues. Libraries were prepared by immunoSEQ multiplex PCR; TCRdb keeps only in-frame clonotypes and omits some of them. The table includes approximately 150,000 clones, around 90% detected once. The V call is TRBV28, the J call TRBJ2-7; D is possibly TRBD2 (6 bases). The input for sequencing was peripheral blood, taken 28 days after the second AZD1222 dose. The receptor was isolated from an adult who received the AZD1222 COVID-19 vaccine. The CDR3 region has the DNA TGTGCCAGCAGTGGGGGGAGCTCCTACGAGCAGTACTTC. Protein: CASSGGSSYEQYF.